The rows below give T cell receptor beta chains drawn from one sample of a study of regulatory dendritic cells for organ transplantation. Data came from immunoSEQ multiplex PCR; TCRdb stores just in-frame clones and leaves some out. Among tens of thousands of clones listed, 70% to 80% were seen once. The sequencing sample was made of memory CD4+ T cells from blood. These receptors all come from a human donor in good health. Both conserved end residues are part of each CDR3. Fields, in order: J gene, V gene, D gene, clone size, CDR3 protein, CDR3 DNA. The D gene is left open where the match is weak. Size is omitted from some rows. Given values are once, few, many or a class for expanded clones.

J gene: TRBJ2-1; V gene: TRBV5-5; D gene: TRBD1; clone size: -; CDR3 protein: CASSSGTGTNEQFF; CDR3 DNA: TGTGCCAGCAGCTCCGGGACAGGGACCAATGAGCAGTTCTTC
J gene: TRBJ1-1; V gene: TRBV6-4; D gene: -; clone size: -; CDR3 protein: CASSAQTGTEAFF; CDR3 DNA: TGTGCCAGCAGCGCCCAGACAGGAACTGAAGCTTTCTTT
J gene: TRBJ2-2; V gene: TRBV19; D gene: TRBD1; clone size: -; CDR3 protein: CASKDRPGLTGELFF; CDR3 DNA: TGTGCCAGTAAGGACAGGCCAGGACTCACCGGGGAGCTGTTTTTT
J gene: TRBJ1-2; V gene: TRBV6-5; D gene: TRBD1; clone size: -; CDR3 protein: CASRRSGQGGYGYTF; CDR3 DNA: TGTGCCAGCCGACGCTCCGGACAGGGGGGCTATGGCTACACCTTC
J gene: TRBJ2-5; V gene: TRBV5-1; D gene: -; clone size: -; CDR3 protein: CASSLTRFETQYF; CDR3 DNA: TGCGCCAGCAGCTTGACTAGATTCGAGACCCAGTACTTC
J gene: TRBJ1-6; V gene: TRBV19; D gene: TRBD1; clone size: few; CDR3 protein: CASSHRTGFGENSPLHF; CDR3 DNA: TGTGCCAGTAGTCACCGGACAGGGTTCGGGGAAAATTCACCCCTCCACTTT
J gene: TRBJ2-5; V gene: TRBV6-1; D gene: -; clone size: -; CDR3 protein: CASSETGGPGTQYF; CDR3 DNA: TGTGCCAGCAGTGAAACTGGGGGCCCAGGGACCCAGTACTTC
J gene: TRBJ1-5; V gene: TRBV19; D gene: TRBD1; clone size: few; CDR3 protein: CASSDRDRGFSQPQHF; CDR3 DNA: TGTGCCAGTAGTGACCGGGACAGGGGGTTCAGTCAGCCCCAGCATTTT
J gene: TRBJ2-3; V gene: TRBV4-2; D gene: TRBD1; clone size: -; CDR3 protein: CASSQGTGVGTDTQYF; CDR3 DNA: TGTGCCAGCAGCCAGGGGACAGGGGTGGGCACAGATACGCAGTATTTT
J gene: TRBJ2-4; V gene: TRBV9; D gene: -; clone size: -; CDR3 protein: CASTKGQGDNIQYF; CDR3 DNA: TGTGCCAGCACTAAGGGGCAGGGCGACAACATTCAGTACTTC
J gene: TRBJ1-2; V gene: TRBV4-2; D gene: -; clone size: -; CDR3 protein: CASSQDKTAGNYGYTF; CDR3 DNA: TGTGCCAGCAGCCAAGATAAGACGGCGGGGAACTATGGCTACACCTTC
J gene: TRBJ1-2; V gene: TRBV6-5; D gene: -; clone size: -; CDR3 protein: CASSYPGSDGYTF; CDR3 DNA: TGTGCCAGCAGTTACCCCGGGTCAGATGGCTACACCTTC
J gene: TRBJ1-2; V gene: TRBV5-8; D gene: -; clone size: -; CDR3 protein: CASRSRDGAVGYTF; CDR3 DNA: TGTGCCAGCCGCTCGCGGGACGGAGCTGTCGGCTACACCTTC
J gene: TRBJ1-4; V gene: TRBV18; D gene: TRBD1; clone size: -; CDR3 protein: CASSMRQGEDEKLFF; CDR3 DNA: TGTGCCAGCTCAATGAGGCAGGGGGAGGATGAAAAACTGTTTTTT
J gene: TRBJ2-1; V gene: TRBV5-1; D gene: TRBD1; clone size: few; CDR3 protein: CASSLDGTGISYNEQFF; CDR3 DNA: TGCGCCAGCAGCTTGGACGGGACAGGGATCTCCTACAATGAGCAGTTCTTC
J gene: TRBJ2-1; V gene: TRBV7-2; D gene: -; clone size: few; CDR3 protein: CASTTTGTSYNEQFF; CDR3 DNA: TGTGCCAGCACCACTACCGGGACATCCTACAATGAGCAGTTCTTC